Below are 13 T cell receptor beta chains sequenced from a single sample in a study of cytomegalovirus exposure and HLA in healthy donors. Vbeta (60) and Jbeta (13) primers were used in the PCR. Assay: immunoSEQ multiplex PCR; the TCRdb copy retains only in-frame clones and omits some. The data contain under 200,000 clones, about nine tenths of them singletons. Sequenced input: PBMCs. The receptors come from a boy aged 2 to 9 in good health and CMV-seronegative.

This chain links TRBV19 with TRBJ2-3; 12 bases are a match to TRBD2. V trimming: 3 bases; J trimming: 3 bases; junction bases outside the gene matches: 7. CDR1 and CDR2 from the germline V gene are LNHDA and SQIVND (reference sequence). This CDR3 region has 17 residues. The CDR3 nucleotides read TGTGCCAGTAGTATTCGGCTAGCGGGAGGGAATACAGATACGCAGTATTTT. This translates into CASSIRLAGGNTDTQYF.

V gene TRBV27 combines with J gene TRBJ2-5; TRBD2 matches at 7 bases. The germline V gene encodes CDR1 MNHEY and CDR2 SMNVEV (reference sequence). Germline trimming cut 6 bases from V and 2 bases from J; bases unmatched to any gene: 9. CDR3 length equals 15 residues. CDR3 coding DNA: TGTGCCAGCAGGCGGGCTAGCGGTGGACAAGAGACCCAGTACTTC. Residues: CASRRASGGQETQYF.

The CDR3 sequence is CASSPGHQTGPSSYEQYF. Written as DNA, the CDR3 is TGTGCCAGCAGCCCCGGACACCAGACAGGGCCGAGCTCCTACGAGCAGTACTTC. This chain connects TRBV9 to TRBJ2-7; 7 bases are a match to TRBD1. Per the germline V gene, CDR1 is SGDLS and CDR2 is YYNGEE. The V gene end was trimmed by 4 bases and the J gene end by 0 bases; junction bases not matched to a gene: 16. The CDR3 sequence is 18 residues long.

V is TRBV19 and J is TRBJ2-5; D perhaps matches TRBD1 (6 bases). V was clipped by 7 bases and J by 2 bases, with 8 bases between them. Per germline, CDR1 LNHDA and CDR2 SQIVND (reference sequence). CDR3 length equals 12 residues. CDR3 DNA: TGTGCCAGTACCGGACAGCAAGAGACCCAGTACTTC. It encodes CASTGQQETQYF. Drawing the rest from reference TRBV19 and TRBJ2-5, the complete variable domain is DGGITQSPKYLFRKEGQNVTLSCEQNLNHDAMYWYRQDPGQGLRLIYYSQIVNDFQKGDIAEGYSVSREKKESFPLTVTSAQKNPTAFYLCASTGQQETQYFGPGTRLLVL.

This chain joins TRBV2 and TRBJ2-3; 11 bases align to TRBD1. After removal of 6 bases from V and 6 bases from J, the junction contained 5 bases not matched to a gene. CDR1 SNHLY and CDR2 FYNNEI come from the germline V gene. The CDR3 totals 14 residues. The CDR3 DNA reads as TGTGCCAGCAGCCGGGACAGGGGGGTTGATACGCAGTATTTT. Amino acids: CASSRDRGVDTQYF.

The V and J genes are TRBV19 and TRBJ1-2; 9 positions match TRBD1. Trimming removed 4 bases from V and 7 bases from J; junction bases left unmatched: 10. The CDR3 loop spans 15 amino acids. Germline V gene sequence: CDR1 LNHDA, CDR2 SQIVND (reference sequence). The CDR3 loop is CASSTKRDRVSGYTF. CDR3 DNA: TGTGCCAGTAGTACAAAAAGGGACAGGGTCAGTGGCTACACCTTC.

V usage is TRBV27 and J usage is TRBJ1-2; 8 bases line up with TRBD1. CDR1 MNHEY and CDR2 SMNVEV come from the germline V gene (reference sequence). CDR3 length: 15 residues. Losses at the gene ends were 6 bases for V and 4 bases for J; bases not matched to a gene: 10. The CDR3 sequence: CASSLGQGRTYGYTF. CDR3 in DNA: TGTGCCAGCAGCCTAGGACAGGGAAGGACCTATGGCTACACCTTC.

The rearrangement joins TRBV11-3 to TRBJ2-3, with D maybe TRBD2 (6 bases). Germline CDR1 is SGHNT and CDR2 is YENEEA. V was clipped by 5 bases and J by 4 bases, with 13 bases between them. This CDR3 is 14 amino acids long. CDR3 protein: CASSELAPPDTQYF. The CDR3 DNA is TGTGCCAGCAGCGAACTAGCACCCCCAGATACGCAGTATTTT.

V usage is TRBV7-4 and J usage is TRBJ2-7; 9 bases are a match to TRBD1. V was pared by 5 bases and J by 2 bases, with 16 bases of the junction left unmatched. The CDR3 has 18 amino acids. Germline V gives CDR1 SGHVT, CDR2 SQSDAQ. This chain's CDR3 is CASSLPHPGQGSTYEQYF. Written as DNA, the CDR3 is TGTGCCAGCAGCCTACCCCATCCGGGACAGGGTTCCACCTACGAGCAGTACTTC.

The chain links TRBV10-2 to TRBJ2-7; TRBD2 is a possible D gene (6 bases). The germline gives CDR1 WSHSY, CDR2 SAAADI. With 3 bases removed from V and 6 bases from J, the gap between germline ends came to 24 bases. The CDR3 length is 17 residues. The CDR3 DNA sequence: TGCGCCAGCAGTGATGGTTGGAGGGGCGAGAAAACCCCCGAGCAGTACTTC. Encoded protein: CASSDGWRGEKTPEQYF.

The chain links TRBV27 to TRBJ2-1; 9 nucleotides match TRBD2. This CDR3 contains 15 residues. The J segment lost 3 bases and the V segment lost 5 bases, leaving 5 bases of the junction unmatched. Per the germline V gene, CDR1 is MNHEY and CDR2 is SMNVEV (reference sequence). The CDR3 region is CASSIEAGGYNEQFF. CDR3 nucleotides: TGTGCCAGCAGTATAGAAGCGGGAGGCTACAATGAGCAGTTCTTC.

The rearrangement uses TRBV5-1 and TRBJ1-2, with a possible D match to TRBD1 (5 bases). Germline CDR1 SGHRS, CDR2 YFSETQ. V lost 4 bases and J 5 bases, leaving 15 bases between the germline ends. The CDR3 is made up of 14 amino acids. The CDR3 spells CASSIAGLTYGYTF. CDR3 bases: TGCGCCAGCAGCATAGCGGGGCTAACGTATGGCTACACCTTC.

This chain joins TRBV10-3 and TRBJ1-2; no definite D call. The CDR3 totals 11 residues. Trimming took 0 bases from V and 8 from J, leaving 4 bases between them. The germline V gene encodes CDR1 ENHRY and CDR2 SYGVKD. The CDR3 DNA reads TGTGCCATCAGTGAGTCGAGGGGCTACACCTTC. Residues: CAISESRGYTF.